What follows are 4 T cell receptor beta chains derived from one specimen sequenced in a study of T-cell memory formation after mild COVID-19 (dated by TCRdb to the early 2020s). Receptor amplification or capture employed 5' RACE. TCRdb names Illumina NovaSeq 6000 as the instrument used. The public reads were reanalyzed by TCRdb: fastp trimming at Q25, MiXCR alignment, in-frame beta chains only. CDR3 protein duplicates are merged, each entry listing the most common genes and DNA. The sample contains about 350,000 distinct CDR3 sequences, 12% to 15% of them found a single time. The ten largest clones represent approximately 22% of the sample. Sequencing was carried out using PBMCs or a T cell subset sorted from them (not recorded which). The receptors here all came from a man aged 18 to 29 who had mild COVID-19 (a few samples of this study predate the infection). The sample titles of this study are shuffled in the database, so cell type and time point are left out; the donor was told from shared clones.

The J gene is TRBJ1-6, the V gene TRBV20-1, with 7 bases identical to TRBD1. Germline trimming cut 3 bases from V and 5 bases from J; bases unmatched to any gene: 10. CDR1 and CDR2 from the germline V gene are DFQATT and SNEGSKA (reference sequence). CDR3 length: 16 residues. The DNA for the CDR3 is TGCAGTGCTAGCGAGAAAATGACAGGGAATAATTCACCCCTCCACTTT. Amino acids: CSASEKMTGNNSPLHF.

This chain's CDR3 is CASSPPRDYSYEQYF. CDR3 nucleotides: TGTGCCAGCAGCCCTCCCCGGGACTACTCCTACGAGCAGTACTTC. This chain joins TRBV6-6 and TRBJ2-7; 7 bases match TRBD2. Germline loops: CDR1 MNHNY, CDR2 SVGAGI (reference sequence). The CDR3 runs to 15 residues. The J segment lost 0 bases and the V segment lost 6 bases, leaving 8 bases of the junction unmatched.

This clonotype was seen more than once but under ten times. This chain joins TRBV6-2 or TRBV6-3 and TRBJ2-3; 11 bases fit TRBD2. With 10 bases clipped from V and 3 bases from J, the junction kept 9 bases outside the gene matches. The CDR3 consists of 15 residues. The germline V gene encodes CDR1 MNHEY and CDR2 SVGEGT. The CDR3 protein is CATQLAGDSTDTQYF. Here the CDR3 DNA reads TGTGCCACGCAACTAGCGGGGGACTCTACAGATACGCAGTATTTT.

The chain couples TRBV25-1 to TRBJ1-5; D gene unclear. In germline, CDR1 is MGHDK, CDR2 SYGVNS. V was clipped by 4 bases and J by 3 bases, with 4 bases between them. This CDR3 has 12 amino acids. CDR3 protein: CASSGANQPQHF. The CDR3 bases are TGTGCCAGCAGTGGAGCCAATCAGCCCCAGCATTTT.